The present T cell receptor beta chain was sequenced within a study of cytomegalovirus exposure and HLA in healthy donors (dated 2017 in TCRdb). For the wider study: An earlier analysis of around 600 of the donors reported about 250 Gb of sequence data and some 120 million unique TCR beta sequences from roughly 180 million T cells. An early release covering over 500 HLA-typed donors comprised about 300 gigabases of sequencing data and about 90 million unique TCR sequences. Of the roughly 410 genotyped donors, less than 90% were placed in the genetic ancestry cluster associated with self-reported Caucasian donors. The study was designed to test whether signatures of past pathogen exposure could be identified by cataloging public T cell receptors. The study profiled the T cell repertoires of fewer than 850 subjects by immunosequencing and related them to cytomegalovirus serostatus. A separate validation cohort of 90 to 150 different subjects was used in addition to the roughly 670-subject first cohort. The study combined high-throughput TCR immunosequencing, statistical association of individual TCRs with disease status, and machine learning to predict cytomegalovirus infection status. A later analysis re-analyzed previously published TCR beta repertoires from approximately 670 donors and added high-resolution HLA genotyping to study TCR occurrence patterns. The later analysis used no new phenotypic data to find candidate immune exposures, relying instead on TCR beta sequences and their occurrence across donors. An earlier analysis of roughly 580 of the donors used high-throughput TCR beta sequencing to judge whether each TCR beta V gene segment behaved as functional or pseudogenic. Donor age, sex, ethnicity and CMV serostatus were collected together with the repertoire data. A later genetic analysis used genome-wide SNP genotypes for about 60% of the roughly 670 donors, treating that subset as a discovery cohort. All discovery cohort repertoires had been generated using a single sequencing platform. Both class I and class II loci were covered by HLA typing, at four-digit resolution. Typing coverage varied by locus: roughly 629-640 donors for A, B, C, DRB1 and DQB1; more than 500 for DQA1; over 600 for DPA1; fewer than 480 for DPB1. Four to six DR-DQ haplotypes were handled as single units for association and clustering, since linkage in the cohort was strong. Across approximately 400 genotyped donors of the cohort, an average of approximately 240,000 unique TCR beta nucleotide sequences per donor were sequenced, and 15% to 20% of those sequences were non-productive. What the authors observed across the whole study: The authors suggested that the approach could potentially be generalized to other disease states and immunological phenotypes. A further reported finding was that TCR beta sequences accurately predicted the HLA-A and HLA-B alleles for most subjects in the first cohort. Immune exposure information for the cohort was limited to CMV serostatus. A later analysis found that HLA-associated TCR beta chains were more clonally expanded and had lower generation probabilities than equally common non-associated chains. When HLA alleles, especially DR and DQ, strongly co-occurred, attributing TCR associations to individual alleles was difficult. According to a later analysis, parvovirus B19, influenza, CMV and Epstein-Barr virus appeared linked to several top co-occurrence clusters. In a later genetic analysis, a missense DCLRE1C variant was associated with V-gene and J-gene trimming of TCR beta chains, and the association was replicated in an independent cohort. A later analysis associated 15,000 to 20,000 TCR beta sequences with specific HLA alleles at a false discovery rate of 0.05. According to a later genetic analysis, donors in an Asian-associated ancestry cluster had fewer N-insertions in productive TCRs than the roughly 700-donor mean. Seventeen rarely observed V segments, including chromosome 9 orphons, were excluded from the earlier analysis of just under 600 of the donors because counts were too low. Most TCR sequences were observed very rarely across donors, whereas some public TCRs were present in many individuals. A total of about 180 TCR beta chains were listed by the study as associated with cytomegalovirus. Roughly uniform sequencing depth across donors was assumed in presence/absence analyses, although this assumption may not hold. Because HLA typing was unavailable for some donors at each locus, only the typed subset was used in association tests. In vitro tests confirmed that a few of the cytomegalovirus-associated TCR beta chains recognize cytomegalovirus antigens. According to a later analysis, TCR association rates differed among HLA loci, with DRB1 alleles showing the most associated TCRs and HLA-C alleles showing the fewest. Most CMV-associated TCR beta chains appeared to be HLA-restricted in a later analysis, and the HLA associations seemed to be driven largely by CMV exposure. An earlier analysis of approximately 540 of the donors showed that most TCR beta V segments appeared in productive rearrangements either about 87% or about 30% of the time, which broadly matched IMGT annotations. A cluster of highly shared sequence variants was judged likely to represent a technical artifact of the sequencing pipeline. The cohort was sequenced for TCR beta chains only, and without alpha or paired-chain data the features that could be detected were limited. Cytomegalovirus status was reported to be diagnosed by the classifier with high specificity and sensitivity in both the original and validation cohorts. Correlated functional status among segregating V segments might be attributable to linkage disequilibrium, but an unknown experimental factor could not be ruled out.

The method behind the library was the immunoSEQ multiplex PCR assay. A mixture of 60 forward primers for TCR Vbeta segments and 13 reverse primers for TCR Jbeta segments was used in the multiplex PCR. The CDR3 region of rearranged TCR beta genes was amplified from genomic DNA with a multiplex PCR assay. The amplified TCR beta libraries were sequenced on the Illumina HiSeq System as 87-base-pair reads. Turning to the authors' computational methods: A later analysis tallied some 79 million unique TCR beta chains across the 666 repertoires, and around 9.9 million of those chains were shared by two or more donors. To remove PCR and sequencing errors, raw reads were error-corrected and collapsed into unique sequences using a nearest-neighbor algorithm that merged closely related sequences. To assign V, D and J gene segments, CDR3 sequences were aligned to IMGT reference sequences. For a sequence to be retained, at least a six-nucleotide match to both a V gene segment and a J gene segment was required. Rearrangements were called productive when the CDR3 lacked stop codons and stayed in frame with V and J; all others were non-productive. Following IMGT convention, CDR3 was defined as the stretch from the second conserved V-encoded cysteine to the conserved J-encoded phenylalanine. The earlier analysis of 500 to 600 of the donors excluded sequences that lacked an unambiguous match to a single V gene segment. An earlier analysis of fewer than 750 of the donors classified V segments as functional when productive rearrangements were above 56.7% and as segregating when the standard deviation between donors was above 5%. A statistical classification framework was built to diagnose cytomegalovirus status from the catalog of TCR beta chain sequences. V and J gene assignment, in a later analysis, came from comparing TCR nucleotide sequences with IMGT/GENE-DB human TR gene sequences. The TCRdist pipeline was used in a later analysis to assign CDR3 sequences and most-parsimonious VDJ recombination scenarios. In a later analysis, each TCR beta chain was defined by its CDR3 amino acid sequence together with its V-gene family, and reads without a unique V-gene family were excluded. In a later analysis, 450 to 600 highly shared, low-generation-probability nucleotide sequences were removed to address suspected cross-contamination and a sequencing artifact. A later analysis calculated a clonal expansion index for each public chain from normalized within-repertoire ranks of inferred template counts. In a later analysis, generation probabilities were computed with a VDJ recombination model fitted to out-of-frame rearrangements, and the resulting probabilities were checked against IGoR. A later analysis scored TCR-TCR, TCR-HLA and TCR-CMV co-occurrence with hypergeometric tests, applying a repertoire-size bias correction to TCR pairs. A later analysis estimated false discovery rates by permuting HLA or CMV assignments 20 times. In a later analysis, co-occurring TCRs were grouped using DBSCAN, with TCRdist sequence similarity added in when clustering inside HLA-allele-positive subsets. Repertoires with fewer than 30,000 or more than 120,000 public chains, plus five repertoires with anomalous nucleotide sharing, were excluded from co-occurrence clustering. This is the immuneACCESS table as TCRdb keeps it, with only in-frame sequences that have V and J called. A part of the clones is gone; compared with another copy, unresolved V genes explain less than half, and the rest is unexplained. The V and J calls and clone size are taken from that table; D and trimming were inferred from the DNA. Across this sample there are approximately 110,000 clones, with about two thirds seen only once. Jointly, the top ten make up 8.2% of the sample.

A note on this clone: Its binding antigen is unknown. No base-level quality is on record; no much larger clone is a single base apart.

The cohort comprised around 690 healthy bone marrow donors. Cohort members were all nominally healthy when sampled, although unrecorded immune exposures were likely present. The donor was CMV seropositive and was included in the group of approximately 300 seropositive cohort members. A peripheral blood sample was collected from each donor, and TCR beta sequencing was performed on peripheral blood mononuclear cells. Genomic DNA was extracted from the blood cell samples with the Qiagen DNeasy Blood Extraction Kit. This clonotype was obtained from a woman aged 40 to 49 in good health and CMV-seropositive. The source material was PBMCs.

The DNA sequence is given as TGTGCCAGCAGCTTAAGGGGGGGGGTTAACTATGGCTACACCTTC. Its protein reads: CASSLRGGVNYGYTF. Rearrangement joined TRBV7-9 to TRBJ1-2; perhaps TRBD1 is the D gene, with 6 bases matching. The V end loses 2 bases and the J end loses 1 base, and a stretch of 11 bases separates them. From the germline V gene (reference sequence), CDR1 is SEHNR and CDR2 is FQNEAQ. The CDR3 covers 15 residues, taking in both the cysteine and the phenylalanine. Just the 45-base CDR3 DNA is kept, in frame starting at base 1.